A single sample gave rise to the 13 T cell receptor beta chains below, sequenced in a study of cytomegalovirus exposure and HLA in healthy donors. Some clones are missing from TCRdb's copy, which holds only in-frame ones; the method was immunoSEQ multiplex PCR. The sample records more than 100,000 clones, 70% to 90% being singletons. Material: PBMCs. The receptors derive from a woman aged 18 to 35 in good health and CMV-seropositive.

The chain couples TRBV5-8 to TRBJ2-4, with D possibly matching TRBD2 (5 bases). This CDR3 region has 12 residues. Germline lookup yields CDR1 SGHTS and CDR2 YDEGEE. V gave up 1 base and J gave up 9 bases, with 8 bases separating them. The CDR3 DNA is TGTGCCAGCAGCTTGTCTGGAGGCATTCAGTACTTC. Its protein is CASSLSGGIQYF. Drawing the rest from reference TRBV5-8 and TRBJ2-4, the complete variable domain is EAGVTQSPTHLIKTRGQQATLRCSPISGHTSVYWYQQALGLGLQFLLWYDEGEERNRGNFPPRFSGRQFPNYSSELNVNALELEDSALYLCASSLSGGIQYFGAGTRLSVL.

The chain links TRBV7-9 to TRBJ1-2; weak D call: TRBD1 (5 bases). Germline lookup yields CDR1 SEHNR and CDR2 FQNEAQ (reference sequence). This CDR3 is built from 11 residues. V lost 7 bases, J lost 7 bases, and 10 bases lay in between. In DNA form, the CDR3 reads TGTGCCAGCACCCAGGGCCTTGGCTACACCTTC. Protein product: CASTQGLGYTF.

This clone was counted once. The rearrangement uses TRBV6-4 and TRBJ2-1, with D perhaps TRBD2 (6 bases). The V end was cut by 5 bases, the J end by 6 bases, with 14 bases between. Germline V gene data show CDR1 as MRHNA and CDR2 as SNTAGT. The CDR3 is made up of 14 amino acids. CDR3 protein: CASSKTGEGNEQFF. The DNA for the CDR3 is TGTGCCAGCAGTAAAACGGGAGAGGGCAATGAGCAGTTCTTC.

The genes are TRBV9 and TRBJ1-5; weak D call: TRBD1 (5 bases). This CDR3 has 14 amino acids. Trimming removed 0 bases from V and 5 bases from J, with 9 bases in between. Germline V gene lookup returns CDR1 SGDLS and CDR2 YYNGEE. CDR3 sequence: CASSVVPGDQPQHF. The CDR3 DNA reads as TGTGCCAGCAGCGTAGTCCCGGGGGATCAGCCCCAGCATTTT. The whole variable domain, remainder taken from reference TRBV9 and TRBJ1-5, is DSGVTQTPKHLITATGQRVTLRCSPRSGDLSVYWYQQSLDQGLQFLIQYYNGEERAKGNILERFSAQQFPDLHSELNLSSLELGDSALYFCASSVVPGDQPQHFGDGTRLSIL.

J is TRBJ1-6 and V is TRBV2, with no clear D. Germline V gene data show CDR1 as SNHLY and CDR2 as FYNNEI. CDR3 length equals 13 residues. The V end was cut by 6 bases, the J end by 12 bases, with 15 bases between. This CDR3 reads CASSRILLQPLHF. For the CDR3, the DNA is TGTGCCAGCAGCCGAATTCTACTACAACCCCTCCACTTT.

This sequence joins TRBV18 and TRBJ2-2, with D perhaps matching TRBD1 (6 bases). CDR1 KGHSH and CDR2 LQKENI come from the germline V gene. The germline V and J ends were trimmed by 6 bases and 2 bases, with 16 bases remaining between them. This CDR3 has 16 amino acids. CDR3 sequence reads: CASSPPGHYNTGELFF. CDR3 nucleotides: TGTGCCAGCTCGCCCCCGGGACATTATAACACCGGGGAGCTGTTTTTT.

The chain carries TRBV9 and TRBJ2-2; D perhaps matches TRBD2 (6 bases). In germline, CDR1 is SGDLS, CDR2 YYNGEE. This CDR3 has 17 amino acids. Deletions cut 3 bases from V and 5 bases from J, with 20 bases between. The CDR3 nucleotides read TGTGCCAGCAGCGCGAACCCAGCGGGCCGGGTGACCGGGGAGCTGTTTTTT. Protein product: CASSANPAGRVTGELFF.

The chain couples TRBV2 to TRBJ1-5; the D is unclear. Germline CDR1 and CDR2: SNHLY and FYNNEI. V shed 1 base and J shed 4 bases, with 11 bases lying between them. The CDR3 consists of 15 residues. This CDR3 reads CASSEVSRGNQPQHF. As DNA, the CDR3 is TGTGCCAGCAGTGAAGTTTCGCGAGGGAATCAGCCCCAGCATTTT.

In this sample, this clone turned up a few times. This chain connects TRBV9 to TRBJ2-3, with D perhaps matching TRBD2 (6 bases). This CDR3 is 16 amino acids long. V lost 0 bases and J 5 bases, leaving 16 bases between the germline ends. Germline assignment: CDR1 SGDLS and CDR2 YYNGEE. CDR3 loop: CASSVGAGTQGDTQYF. CDR3 DNA: TGTGCCAGCAGCGTAGGTGCGGGAACCCAGGGAGATACGCAGTATTTT.

V gene TRBV19 combines with J gene TRBJ2-3, with D unclear. V lost 1 base and J 0 bases, leaving 17 bases between the germline ends. The CDR3 sequence is 18 residues long. Germline CDR1 and CDR2: LNHDA and SQIVND (reference sequence). CDR3 nucleotide sequence: TGTGCCAGTAGTATAGTAAGGTCAAGACTGGCTAGCACAGATACGCAGTATTTT. It yields the protein CASSIVRSRLASTDTQYF.

V and J are TRBV11-2 and TRBJ2-7; TRBD1 matches at 9 bases. Trimming removed 1 base from V and 6 bases from J; junction bases left unmatched: 7. This CDR3 has 15 residues. CDR1 and CDR2 (germline): SGHAT, FQNNGV. CDR3 amino acids: CASSLALDRGVEQYF. CDR3 nucleotide sequence: TGTGCCAGCAGCTTAGCACTCGACAGGGGGGTCGAGCAGTACTTC.

The V call is TRBV7-9, the J call TRBJ1-2; possible D gene TRBD1, 5 bases. Trimming took 5 bases from V and 0 from J, leaving 16 bases between them. This CDR3 spans 16 amino acids. Germline values: CDR1 SEHNR, CDR2 FQNEAQ (reference sequence). The CDR3 bases are TGTGCCAGCAGCCCGCCGCGGGGCAGGACTAACTATGGCTACACCTTC. It encodes CASSPPRGRTNYGYTF.

V is TRBV5-8 and J is TRBJ2-7, with a tentative D call TRBD1 (6 bases). The V gene lost 6 bases and the J gene lost 3 bases, with 19 bases spanning the gap. Germline lookup yields CDR1 SGHTS and CDR2 YDEGEE. The CDR3 consists of 15 residues. The CDR3 sequence is CASNDPGRGIYEQYF. In DNA, the CDR3 is TGTGCCAGCAACGATCCAGGCAGGGGTATCTACGAGCAGTACTTC.